Sequencing of this T cell receptor beta chain was carried out in a study of response to subunit inactivated influenza vaccine. Study-wide results and limits: New T cells are recruited in small numbers by each seasonal influenza vaccination, according to the authors' suggestion.

The CDR3 consists of 12 residues. TCRdb reanalysed the RT-PCR reads using MiXCR and keeps one entry per CDR3 protein. This table holds around 790,000 distinct CDR3 sequences, approximately 22% found once. For this clonotype: The target antigen is unknown.

The TCR sequence derives from a man between 50 and 59 years old who received an inactivated influenza vaccine. This chain uses TRBV21-1 with TRBJ2-3; the table calls TRBD1, which could not be checked here. TRBV21-1 is noted as a pseudogene. The input for sequencing was PBMCs from blood, taken 4 to 6 days after vaccination. The CDR3 DNA reads TGTGCCAGCGGGAGACAGACAGATACGCAGTATTTT. This encodes CASGRQTDTQYF.